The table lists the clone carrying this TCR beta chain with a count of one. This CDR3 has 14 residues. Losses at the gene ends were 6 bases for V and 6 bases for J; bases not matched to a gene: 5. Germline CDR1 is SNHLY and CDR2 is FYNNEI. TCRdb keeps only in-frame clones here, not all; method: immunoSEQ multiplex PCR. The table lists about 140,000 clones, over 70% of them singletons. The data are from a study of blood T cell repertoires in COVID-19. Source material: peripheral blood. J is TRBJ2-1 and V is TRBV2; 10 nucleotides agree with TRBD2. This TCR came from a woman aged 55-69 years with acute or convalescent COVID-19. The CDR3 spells CASRGGTSVNEQFF. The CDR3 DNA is TGTGCCAGCAGGGGGGGGACTAGCGTCAATGAGCAGTTCTTC.